This T cell receptor (beta chain) was sequenced for a study of patients and donors after allogeneic stem cell transplantation. In its sample, this clonotype was seen a few times. TCRdb ran MiXCR on the RT-PCR reads and lists one entry per CDR3 protein. The data hold over 350,000 distinct CDR3 sequences, with more than 15% observed a single time. CDR3 length: 14 residues. The ends were cut back, 3 bases at V and 4 bases at J, with 9 bases in the middle. In germline, CDR1 is KGHDR, CDR2 SFDVKD. The TCR originated in a human donor who was either an allogeneic HSCT recipient or a stem cell or donor lymphocyte infusion donor (not recorded which). It is not recorded whose cells these are; they may come from a transplant donor. Input material: blood, either unsorted or a sorted T cell fraction (not recorded which). The rearrangement joins TRBV24-1 to TRBJ2-1, with a possible D match to TRBD2 (5 bases). DNA for the CDR3: TGTGCCACCAGTGATCCGGGCGGGTACAATGAGCAGTTCTTC. This sequence encodes CATSDPGGYNEQFF.